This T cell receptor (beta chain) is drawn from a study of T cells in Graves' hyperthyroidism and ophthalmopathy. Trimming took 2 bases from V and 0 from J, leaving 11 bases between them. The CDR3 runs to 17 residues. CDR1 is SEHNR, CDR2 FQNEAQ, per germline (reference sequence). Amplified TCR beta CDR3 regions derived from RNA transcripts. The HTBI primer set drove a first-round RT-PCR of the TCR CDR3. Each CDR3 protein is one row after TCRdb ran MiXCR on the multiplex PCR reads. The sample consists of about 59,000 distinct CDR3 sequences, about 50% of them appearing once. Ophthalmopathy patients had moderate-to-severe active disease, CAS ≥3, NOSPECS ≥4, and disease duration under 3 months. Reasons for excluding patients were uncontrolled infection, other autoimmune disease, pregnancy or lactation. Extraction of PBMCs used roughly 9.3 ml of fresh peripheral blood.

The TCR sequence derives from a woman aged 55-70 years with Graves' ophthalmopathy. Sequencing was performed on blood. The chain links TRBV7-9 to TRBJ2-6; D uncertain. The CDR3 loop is CASSLTGLCSGANVLTF. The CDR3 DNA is TGTGCCAGCAGCTTAACCGGGCTGTGCTCTGGGGCCAACGTCCTGACTTTC.